This is a list of T cell receptor beta chains from one sample in a study of identical twins. A single record per CDR3 protein comes from TCRdb applying MiXCR to the 5' RACE reads. This table has around 240,000 distinct CDR3 sequences, approximately 7% appearing once. These data were likewise used in another study, on yellow fever vaccine responses in identical twins.

Sequenced sample: memory (CD45RO+) T cells sorted from blood. The receptors shown here come from a woman aged 18-29 years in good health. Both conserved end residues are part of each CDR3. Fields, in order: D gene, clone size, J gene, V gene, CDR3 DNA, CDR3 protein. The D gene is left open where the match is weak. The size of a clone is reported for some rows only, either as once, few or many, or as a class for expanded clones.

D: TRBD1
size: .
J: TRBJ2-2
V: TRBV11-3
DNA: TGTGCCAGCAGCCCCGGGACAGGGTGGTCCGGGGAGCTGTTTTTT
CDR3: CASSPGTGWSGELFF

D: TRBD2
size: many
J: TRBJ2-3
V: TRBV6-4
DNA: TGTGCCAGCAGTGACTTCGCTAGCGGGGACACAGATACGCAGTATTTT
CDR3: CASSDFASGDTDTQYF

D: TRBD1
size: few
J: TRBJ2-7
V: TRBV6-1
DNA: TGTGCCAGCAGAAGGGGAACCGGGACAGGGGCCTACGAGCAGTACTTC
CDR3: CASRRGTGTGAYEQYF

D: TRBD1
size: .
J: TRBJ2-2
V: TRBV2
DNA: TGTGCCAGCAGTGAAGATCGCGCAGGGGGATTGGAGCTGTTTTTT
CDR3: CASSEDRAGGLELFF

D: .
size: many
J: TRBJ2-2
V: TRBV2
DNA: TGTGCCAGCAGTGAGGGTCTCGGGATTGGTACCTGGGAGCTGTTTTTT
CDR3: CASSEGLGIGTWELFF

D: .
size: many
J: TRBJ2-3
V: TRBV2
DNA: TGTGCCAGCACGGAGGGAAGCACAGATACGCAGTATTTT
CDR3: CASTEGSTDTQYF

D: TRBD1
size: .
J: TRBJ2-7
V: TRBV28
DNA: TGTGCCAGCAGTAAAGTCCGGACAGGCAGCTACGAGCAGTACTTC
CDR3: CASSKVRTGSYEQYF

D: .
size: few
J: TRBJ1-2
V: TRBV14
DNA: TGTGCCAGCAGCCCGTTTGAGGGGAACTATGGCTACACCTTC
CDR3: CASSPFEGNYGYTF

D: TRBD1
size: many
J: TRBJ1-2
V: TRBV6-5
DNA: TGTGCCAGCAGTTACGGGACAGGGCTGTATGGCTACACCTTC
CDR3: CASSYGTGLYGYTF

D: TRBD2
size: many
J: TRBJ2-5
V: TRBV20-1
DNA: TGCAGTGCTAGCGGGAGGGCGGGCGAGACCCAGTACTTC
CDR3: CSASGRAGETQYF

D: .
size: few
J: TRBJ2-5
V: TRBV14
DNA: TGTGCCAGCAGCCAAGATCTTTCCAATCAAGAGACCCAGTACTTC
CDR3: CASSQDLSNQETQYF

D: .
size: few
J: TRBJ1-1
V: TRBV18
DNA: TGTGCCAGCTCCCAAAACTTACTACGGGGTGAAGCTTTCTTT
CDR3: CASSQNLLRGEAFF

D: .
size: many
J: TRBJ1-3
V: TRBV10-3
DNA: TGTGCCATCAGTGAACAGAAGGGAAACACCATATATTTT
CDR3: CAISEQKGNTIYF

D: TRBD2
size: many
J: TRBJ2-1
V: TRBV6-2/TRBV6-3
DNA: TGTGCCAGCAGTTATGTTAGCGGGGGGGCCGAGTACAATGAGCAGTTCTTC
CDR3: CASSYVSGGAEYNEQFF

D: .
size: few
J: TRBJ2-5
V: TRBV5-1
DNA: TGCGCCAGCAGCTTTATGACAGAAGAGACCCAGTACTTC
CDR3: CASSFMTEETQYF

D: .
size: many
J: TRBJ2-2
V: TRBV6-2/TRBV6-3
DNA: TGTGCCAGCATTGCCGATTTGAACACCGGGGAGCTGTTTTTT
CDR3: CASIADLNTGELFF

D: .
size: many
J: TRBJ2-4
V: TRBV2
DNA: TGTGCCAGCAAACTTTGGGCAGGGGTAAACATTCAGTACTTC
CDR3: CASKLWAGVNIQYF

D: .
size: many
J: TRBJ2-5
V: TRBV20-1
DNA: TGCAGTGCTAGAATACCGGGGCTCCAAGAGACCCAGTACTTC
CDR3: CSARIPGLQETQYF

D: TRBD2
size: few
J: TRBJ2-7
V: TRBV20-1
DNA: TGCAGTGCTAGGGGGCGCGGGGGGACCTACGAGCAGTACTTC
CDR3: CSARGRGGTYEQYF

D: .
size: .
J: TRBJ2-7
V: TRBV5-1
DNA: TGCGCCAGCAGCTTGGCTGGGGTCAACGAGCAGTACTTC
CDR3: CASSLAGVNEQYF

D: .
size: once
J: TRBJ1-1
V: TRBV18
DNA: TGTGCCAGCTCACCCGGGAACATGAACACTGAAGCTTTCTTT
CDR3: CASSPGNMNTEAFF

D: .
size: many
J: TRBJ2-5
V: TRBV4-1
DNA: TGCGCCAGCAGCCAGGACCTCTCAAAGACCCAGTACTTC
CDR3: CASSQDLSKTQYF

D: TRBD1
size: many
J: TRBJ1-4
V: TRBV5-1
DNA: TGCGCCAGCAGCCTGACAGGGGGCTTAAGTGAAAAACTGTTTTTT
CDR3: CASSLTGGLSEKLFF

D: .
size: .
J: TRBJ1-2
V: TRBV12-3/TRBV12-4
DNA: TGTGCCAGCAGTTCGCCGACAGGAGCTAACTATGGCTACACCTTC
CDR3: CASSSPTGANYGYTF

D: TRBD2
size: many
J: TRBJ2-2
V: TRBV3-1
DNA: TGTGCCAGCAGCCAGGGACTAGCGACTAACACCGGGGAGCTGTTTTTT
CDR3: CASSQGLATNTGELFF

D: .
size: few
J: TRBJ2-2
V: TRBV18
DNA: TGTGCCAGCTCACCATACAACACCGGGGAGCTGTTTTTT
CDR3: CASSPYNTGELFF

D: TRBD2
size: .
J: TRBJ2-1
V: TRBV7-9
DNA: TGTGCCAGCAGCCAACTAGCGGGGGTGTACAATGAGCAGTTCTTC
CDR3: CASSQLAGVYNEQFF

D: TRBD2
size: many
J: TRBJ2-5
V: TRBV25-1
DNA: TGTGCCAGCAGAGGACTAGCTAAAGAAGGGAGAGAGCAAGAGACCCAGTACTTC
CDR3: CASRGLAKEGREQETQYF